This T cell receptor beta chain was retrieved from a study of T cell repertoires in ileal Crohn's disease. Study-wide context: Biopsies at the proximal margin of the resected specimen form MI samples.

Concerning this clone itself: This sample also contains other DNA sequences that code for the same CDR3.

Some clones are missing from TCRdb's copy, which holds only in-frame ones; the method was immunoSEQ multiplex PCR. The sample includes thousands of clones, nearly 80% of them seen just once. Per germline, CDR1 SNHLY and CDR2 FYNNEI. The CDR3 is made up of 13 amino acids. The ends were cut back, 2 bases at V and 4 bases at J, with 8 bases in the middle. Documented time point: proximal margin of the surgical specimen (macroscopically non-inflamed). The rearrangement links TRBV2 to TRBJ1-2, with a weak D call TRBD1 (6 bases). This TCR derives from an adult with Crohn's disease. The sequenced sample was ileal tissue. In nucleotides, the CDR3 is TGTGCCAGCAGTGAAAGACAGGTCTATGGCTACACCTTC. Its protein is CASSERQVYGYTF.